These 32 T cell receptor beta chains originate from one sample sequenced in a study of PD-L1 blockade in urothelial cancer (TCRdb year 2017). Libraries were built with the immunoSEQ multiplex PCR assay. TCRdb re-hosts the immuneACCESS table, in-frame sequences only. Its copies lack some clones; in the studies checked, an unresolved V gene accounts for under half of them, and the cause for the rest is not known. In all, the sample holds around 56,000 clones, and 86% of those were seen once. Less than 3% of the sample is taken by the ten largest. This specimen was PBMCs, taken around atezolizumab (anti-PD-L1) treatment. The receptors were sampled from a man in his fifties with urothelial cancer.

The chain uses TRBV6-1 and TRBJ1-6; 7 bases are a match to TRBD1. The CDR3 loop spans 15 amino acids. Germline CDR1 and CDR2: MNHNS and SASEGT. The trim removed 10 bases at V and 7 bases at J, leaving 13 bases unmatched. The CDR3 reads CATLGETGLNSPLHF. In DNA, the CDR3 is TGTGCCACCTTGGGTGAGACAGGGTTGAATTCACCCCTCCACTTT.

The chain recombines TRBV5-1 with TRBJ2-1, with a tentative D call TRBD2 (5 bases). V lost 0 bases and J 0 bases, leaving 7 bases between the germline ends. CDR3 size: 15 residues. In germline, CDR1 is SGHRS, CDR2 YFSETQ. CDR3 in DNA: TGCGCCAGCAGCTTGGTAGGGAGCTCCTACAATGAGCAGTTCTTC. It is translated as CASSLVGSSYNEQFF.

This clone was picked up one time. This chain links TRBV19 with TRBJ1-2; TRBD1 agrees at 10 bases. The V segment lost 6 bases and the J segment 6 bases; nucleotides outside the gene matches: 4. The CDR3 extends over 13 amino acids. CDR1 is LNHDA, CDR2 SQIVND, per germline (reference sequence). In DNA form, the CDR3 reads TGTGCCAGTAGGACAGGGGGCGCCCATGGCTACACCTTC. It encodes CASRTGGAHGYTF.

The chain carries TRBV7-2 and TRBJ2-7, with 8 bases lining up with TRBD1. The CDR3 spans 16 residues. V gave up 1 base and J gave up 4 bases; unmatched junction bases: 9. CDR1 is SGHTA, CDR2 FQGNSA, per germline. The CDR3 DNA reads TGTGCCAGCAGCTTAGTCTTCAGGACAGGGAATTACGAGCAGTACTTC. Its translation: CASSLVFRTGNYEQYF.

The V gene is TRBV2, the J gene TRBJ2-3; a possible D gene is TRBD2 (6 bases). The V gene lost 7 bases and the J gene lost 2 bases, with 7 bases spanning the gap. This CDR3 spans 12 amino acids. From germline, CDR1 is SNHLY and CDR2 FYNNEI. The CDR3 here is CASKLATDTQYF. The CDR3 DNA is TGTGCCAGCAAACTAGCCACAGATACGCAGTATTTT.

The CDR3 spells CASSLAGGGNTGELFF. CDR3 nucleotides: TGTGCCAGCAGCCTAGCGGGAGGAGGGAACACCGGGGAGCTGTTTTTT. The V call is TRBV5-6, the J call TRBJ2-2; TRBD2 aligns across 11 bases. Germline V CDR1 and CDR2: SGHDT, YYEEEE. CDR3 length: 16 amino acids. V lost 4 bases, J lost 1 base, and 3 bases stayed unmatched.

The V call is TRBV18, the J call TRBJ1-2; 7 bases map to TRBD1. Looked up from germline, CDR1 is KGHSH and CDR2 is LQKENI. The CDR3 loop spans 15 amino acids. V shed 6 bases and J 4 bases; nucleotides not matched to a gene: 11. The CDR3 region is CASSQVGGSSYGYTF. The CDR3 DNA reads TGTGCCAGCTCCCAAGTAGGGGGCTCGAGCTATGGCTACACCTTC.

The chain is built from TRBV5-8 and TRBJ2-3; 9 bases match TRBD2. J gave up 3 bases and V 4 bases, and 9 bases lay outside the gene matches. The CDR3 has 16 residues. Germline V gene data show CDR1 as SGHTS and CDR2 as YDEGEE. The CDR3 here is CASSPGALAGTDTQYF. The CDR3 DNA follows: TGTGCCAGCAGCCCTGGTGCCCTAGCGGGGACAGATACGCAGTATTTT.

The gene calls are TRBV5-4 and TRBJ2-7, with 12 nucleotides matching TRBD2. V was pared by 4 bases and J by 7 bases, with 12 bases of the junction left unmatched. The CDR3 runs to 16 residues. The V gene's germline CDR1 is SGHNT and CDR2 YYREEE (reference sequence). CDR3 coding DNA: TGTGCCAGCAGCCGTCAGACTAGCGGGAGTCGTGGGGAGCAGTACTTC. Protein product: CASSRQTSGSRGEQYF.

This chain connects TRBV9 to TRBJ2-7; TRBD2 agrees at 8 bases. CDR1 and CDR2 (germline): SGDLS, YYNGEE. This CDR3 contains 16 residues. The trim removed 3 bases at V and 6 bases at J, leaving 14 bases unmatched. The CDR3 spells CASSAGLGAGVSEQYF. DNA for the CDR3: TGTGCCAGCAGCGCAGGGTTGGGAGCGGGAGTGTCCGAGCAGTACTTC. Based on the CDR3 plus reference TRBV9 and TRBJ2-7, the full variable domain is DSGVTQTPKHLITATGQRVTLRCSPRSGDLSVYWYQQSLDQGLQFLIQYYNGEERAKGNILERFSAQQFPDLHSELNLSSLELGDSALYFCASSAGLGAGVSEQYFGPGTRLTVT.

Written as DNA, the CDR3 is TGCGCCAGCAGCTTGACCGCGGCCACCGAGCAGTACTTC. Translating gives CASSLTAATEQYF. The chain has TRBV5-1 and TRBJ2-7; D is ambiguous. The CDR3 contains 13 residues. With 1 base removed from V and 6 bases from J, the gap between germline ends came to 11 bases. Germline CDR1 is SGHRS and CDR2 is YFSETQ.

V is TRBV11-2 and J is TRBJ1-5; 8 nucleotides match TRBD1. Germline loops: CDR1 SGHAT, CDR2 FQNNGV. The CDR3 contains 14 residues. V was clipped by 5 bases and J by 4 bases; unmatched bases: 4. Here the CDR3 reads CASSRTGPNQPQHF. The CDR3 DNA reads TGTGCCAGCAGCCGGACAGGGCCAAATCAGCCCCAGCATTTT.

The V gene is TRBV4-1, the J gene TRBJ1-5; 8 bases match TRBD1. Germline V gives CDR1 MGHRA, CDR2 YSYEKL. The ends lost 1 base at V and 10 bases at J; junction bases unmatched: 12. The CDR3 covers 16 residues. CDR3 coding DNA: TGCGCCAGCAGCCAAGGGTTCGGACAGGGCTATTCTCCCCAGCATTTT. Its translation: CASSQGFGQGYSPQHF.

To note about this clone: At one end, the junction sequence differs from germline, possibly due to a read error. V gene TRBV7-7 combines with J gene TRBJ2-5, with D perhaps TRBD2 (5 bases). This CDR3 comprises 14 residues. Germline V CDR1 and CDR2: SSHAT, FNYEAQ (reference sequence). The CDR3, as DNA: TGTGCTAGCAGCCAGTCCAGCGGCCAAGAGACCCAGTACTTC. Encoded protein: CASSQSSGQETQYF.

Here the CDR3 reads CASSLSQGAGEQYF. The CDR3 bases are TGTGCCAGCAGTTTAAGCCAGGGGGCGGGGGAGCAGTACTTC. The chain employs TRBV27 and TRBJ2-7, with 8 bases fitting TRBD1. J was trimmed by 7 bases and V by 2 bases; bases with no gene match: 7. From germline, CDR1 is MNHEY and CDR2 SMNVEV (reference sequence). The CDR3 contains 14 residues.

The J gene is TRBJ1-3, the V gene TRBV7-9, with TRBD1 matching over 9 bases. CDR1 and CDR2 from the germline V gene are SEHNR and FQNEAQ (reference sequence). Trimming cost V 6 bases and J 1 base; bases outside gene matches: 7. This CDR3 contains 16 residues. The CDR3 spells CASRMDRGPSGNTIYF. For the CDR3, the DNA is TGTGCCAGCAGAATGGACAGGGGACCTTCTGGAAACACCATATATTTT.

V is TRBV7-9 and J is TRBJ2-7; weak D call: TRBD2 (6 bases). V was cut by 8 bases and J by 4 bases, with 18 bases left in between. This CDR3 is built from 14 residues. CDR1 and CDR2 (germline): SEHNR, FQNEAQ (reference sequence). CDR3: CASALASRGYEQYF. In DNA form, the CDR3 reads TGTGCCAGCGCTCTCGCGTCACGGGGGTACGAGCAGTACTTC.

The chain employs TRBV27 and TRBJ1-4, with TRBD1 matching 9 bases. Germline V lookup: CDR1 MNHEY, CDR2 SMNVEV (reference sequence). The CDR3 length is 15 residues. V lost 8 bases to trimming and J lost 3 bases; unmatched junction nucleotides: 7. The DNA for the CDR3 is TGTGCCAGCGGAGACAGGGGGTCGGCTAATGAAAAACTGTTTTTT. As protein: CASGDRGSANEKLFF.

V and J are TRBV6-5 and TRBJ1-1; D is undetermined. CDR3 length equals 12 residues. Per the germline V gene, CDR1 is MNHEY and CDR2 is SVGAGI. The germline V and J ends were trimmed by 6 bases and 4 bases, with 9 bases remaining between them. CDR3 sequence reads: CASRLRGTEAFF. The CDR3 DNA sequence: TGTGCCAGCAGGCTCCGGGGCACTGAAGCTTTCTTT.

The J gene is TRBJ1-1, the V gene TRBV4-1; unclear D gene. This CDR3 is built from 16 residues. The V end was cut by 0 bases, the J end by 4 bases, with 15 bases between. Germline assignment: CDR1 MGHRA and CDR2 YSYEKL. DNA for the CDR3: TGCGCCAGCAGCCAAGAGGAGCGAACTCGCGGCACTGAAGCTTTCTTT. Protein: CASSQEERTRGTEAFF.

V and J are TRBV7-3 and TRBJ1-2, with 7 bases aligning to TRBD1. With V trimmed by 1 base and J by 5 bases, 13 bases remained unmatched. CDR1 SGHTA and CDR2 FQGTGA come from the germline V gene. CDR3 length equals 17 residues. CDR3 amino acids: CASSLKRDSFNRYGYTF. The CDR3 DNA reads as TGTGCCAGCAGCTTAAAAAGGGACAGTTTTAATAGGTATGGCTACACCTTC.

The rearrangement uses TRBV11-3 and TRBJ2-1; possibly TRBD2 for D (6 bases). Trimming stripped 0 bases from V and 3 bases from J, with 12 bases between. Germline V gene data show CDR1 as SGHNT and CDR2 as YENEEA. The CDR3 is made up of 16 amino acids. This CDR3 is CASSLDSSGVYNEQFF. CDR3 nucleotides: TGTGCCAGCAGCTTAGATAGTAGCGGAGTCTACAATGAGCAGTTCTTC.

CDR3 residues: CASSWLDYGYTF. The CDR3, as DNA: TGTGCCAGCAGCTGGCTAGACTATGGCTACACCTTC. The gene calls are TRBV11-2 and TRBJ1-2, with unresolved D. The germline V gene has CDR1 SGHAT and CDR2 FQNNGV. CDR3 size: 12 residues. The germline V and J ends were trimmed by 4 bases and 3 bases, with 6 bases remaining between them.

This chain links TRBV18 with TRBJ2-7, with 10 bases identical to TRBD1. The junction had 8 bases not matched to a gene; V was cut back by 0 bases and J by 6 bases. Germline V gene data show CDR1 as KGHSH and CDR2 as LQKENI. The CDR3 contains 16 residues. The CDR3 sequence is CASSPPGTGAILEQYF. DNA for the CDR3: TGTGCCAGCTCACCACCGGGGACAGGGGCAATTCTCGAGCAGTACTTC.

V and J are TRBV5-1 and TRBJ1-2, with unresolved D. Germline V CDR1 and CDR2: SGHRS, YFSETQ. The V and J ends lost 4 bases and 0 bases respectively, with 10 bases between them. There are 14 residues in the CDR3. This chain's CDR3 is CASSTGVSNYGYTF. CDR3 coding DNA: TGCGCCAGCAGCACTGGTGTATCTAACTATGGCTACACCTTC.

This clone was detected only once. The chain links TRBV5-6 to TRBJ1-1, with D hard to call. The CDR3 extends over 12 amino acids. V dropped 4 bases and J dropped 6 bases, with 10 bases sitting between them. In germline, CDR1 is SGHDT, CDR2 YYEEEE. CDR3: CASSGLGSEAFF. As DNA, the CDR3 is TGTGCCAGCAGCGGACTGGGCTCTGAAGCTTTCTTT.

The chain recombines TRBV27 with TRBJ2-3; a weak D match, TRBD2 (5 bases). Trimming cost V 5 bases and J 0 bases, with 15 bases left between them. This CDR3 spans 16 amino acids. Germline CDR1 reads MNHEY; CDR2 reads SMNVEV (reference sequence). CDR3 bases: TGTGCCAGCAGTCCCCGACCGGGGTCTAGCACAGATACGCAGTATTTT. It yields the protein CASSPRPGSSTDTQYF.

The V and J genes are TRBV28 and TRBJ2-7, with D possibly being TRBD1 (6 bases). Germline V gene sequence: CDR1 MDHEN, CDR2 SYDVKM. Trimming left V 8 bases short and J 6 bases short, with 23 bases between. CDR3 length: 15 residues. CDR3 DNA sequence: TGTGCCAGCCTTGCCTCATTCGGGGACAACACCGAGCAGTACTTC. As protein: CASLASFGDNTEQYF.

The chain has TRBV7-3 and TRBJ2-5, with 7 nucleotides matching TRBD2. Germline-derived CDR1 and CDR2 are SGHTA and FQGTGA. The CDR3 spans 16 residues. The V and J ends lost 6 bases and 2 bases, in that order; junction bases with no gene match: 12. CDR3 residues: CASSLVGGFNQETQYF. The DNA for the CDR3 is TGTGCCAGCAGTTTGGTGGGGGGGTTTAATCAAGAGACCCAGTACTTC.

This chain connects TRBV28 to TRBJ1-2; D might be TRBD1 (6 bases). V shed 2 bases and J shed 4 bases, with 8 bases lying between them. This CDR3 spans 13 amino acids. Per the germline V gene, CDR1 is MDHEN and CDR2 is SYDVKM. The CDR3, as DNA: TGTGCCAGCAGTTTAGGCAGGGGCTATGGCTACACCTTC. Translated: CASSLGRGYGYTF.

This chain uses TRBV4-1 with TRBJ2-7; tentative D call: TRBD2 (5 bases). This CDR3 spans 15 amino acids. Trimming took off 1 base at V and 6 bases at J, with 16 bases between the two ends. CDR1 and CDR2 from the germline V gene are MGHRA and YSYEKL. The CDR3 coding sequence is TGCGCCAGCAGCCAAGCAAAGGGAGCCCTACGCGAGCAGTACTTC. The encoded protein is CASSQAKGALREQYF.

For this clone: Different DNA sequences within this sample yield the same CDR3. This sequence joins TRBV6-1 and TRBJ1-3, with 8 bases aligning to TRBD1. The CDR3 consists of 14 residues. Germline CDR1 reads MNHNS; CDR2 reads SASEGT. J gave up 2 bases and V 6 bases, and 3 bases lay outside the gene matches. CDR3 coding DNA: TGTGCCAGCAGCTTGGACAGGGCTGGAAACACCATATATTTT. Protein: CASSLDRAGNTIYF.